One T cell receptor (beta chain) is described in this entry. The data belong to a study of blood T cell repertoires in COVID-19. The protocol was immunoSEQ multiplex PCR, while the TCRdb copy is restricted to in-frame clones and leaves out a portion. The sample includes 180,000 or so clones, roughly 86% seen only once; the top ten take approximately 1.4%. This CDR3 comprises 13 residues. V was pared by 6 bases and J by 2 bases, with 13 bases between. Germline CDR1 and CDR2: GTSNPN and SVGIG (reference sequence). J is TRBJ1-2 and V is TRBV30; TRBD1 might be the D (6 bases). The sample taken for sequencing was peripheral blood. This clonotype was sampled from a woman aged 50 to 65 with acute or convalescent COVID-19. CDR3 protein: CACNTGTNYGYTF. The DNA for the CDR3 is TGTGCCTGCAACACAGGGACCAACTATGGCTACACCTTC.